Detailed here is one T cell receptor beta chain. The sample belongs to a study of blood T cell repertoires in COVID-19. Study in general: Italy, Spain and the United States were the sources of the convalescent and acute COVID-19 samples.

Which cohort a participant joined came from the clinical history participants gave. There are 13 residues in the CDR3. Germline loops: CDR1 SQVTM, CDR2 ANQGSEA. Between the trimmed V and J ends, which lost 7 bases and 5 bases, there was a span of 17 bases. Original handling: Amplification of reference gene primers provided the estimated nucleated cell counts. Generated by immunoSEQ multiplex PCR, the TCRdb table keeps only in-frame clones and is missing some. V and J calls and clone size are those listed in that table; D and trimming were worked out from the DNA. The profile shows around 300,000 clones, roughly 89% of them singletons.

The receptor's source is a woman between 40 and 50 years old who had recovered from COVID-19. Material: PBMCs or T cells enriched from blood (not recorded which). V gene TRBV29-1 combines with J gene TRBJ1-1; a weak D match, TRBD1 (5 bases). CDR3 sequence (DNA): TGCAGCGGGCGGACCGGGGGGGTAACTGAAGCTTTCTTT. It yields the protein CSGRTGGVTEAFF.